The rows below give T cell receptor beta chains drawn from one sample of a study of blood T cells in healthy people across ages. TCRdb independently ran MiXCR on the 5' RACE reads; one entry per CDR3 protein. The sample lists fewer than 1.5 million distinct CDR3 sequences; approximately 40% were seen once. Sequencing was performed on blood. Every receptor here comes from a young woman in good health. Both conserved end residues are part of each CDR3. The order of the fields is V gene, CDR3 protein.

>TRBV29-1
CSVGKGDEQYF
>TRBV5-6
CASSLLIDRSLTDTQYF
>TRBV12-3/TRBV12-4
CASIPAGTSGGYTF
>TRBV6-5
CASRGQPYNEQFF
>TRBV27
CASSLSTVGTQYF
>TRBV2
CASSAKTGLNTEAFF
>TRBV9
CASSDPSEGRGRLREQFF
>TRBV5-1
CASSLAAGGAETQYF
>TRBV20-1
CSALRGGGVIDNEQYF
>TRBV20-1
CSARDTLSTYGYTF
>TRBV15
CATSRPMGTQHNEQYF
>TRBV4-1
CASSQGPRNEQYF
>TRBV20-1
CSATVSGSGNTIYF
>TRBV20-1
CSAVRLGQETQYF
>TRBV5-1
CASSPGQGADEQYF
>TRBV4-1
CASSQEEMNPGTVSEKLFF
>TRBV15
CATSADGVSYEQYF
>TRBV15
CATSSGGQGRGEQYF
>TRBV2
CARGGLQETQYF
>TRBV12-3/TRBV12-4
CASEGQGGTDTQYF
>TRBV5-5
CASSFSGLAGAGEQFF
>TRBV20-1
CSAISGPLYNEQFF
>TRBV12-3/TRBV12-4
CASSYRQAGLNGYTF
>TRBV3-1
CASSQTSGGVTQYF
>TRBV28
CASSFAGSIHNEQFF
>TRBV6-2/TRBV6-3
CASTHPSYNEQFF
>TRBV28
CASSLRAYTDTQYF
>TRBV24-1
CATSDLHRRAGGQNGQFF
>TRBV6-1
CASSANRGGTDTQYF
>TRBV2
CASSTPGGTQYF
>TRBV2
CASRPGPKNIQYF
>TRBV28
CASSSQWENSYEQYF
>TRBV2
CASRTGQGIYEQYF
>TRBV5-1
CASSIRQDTKKTQYF
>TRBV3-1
CASSQGSGAGVGYNEQFF
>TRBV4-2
CASSQDLSPSSAAKNIQYF
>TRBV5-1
CASSLEPGVSTDTQYF
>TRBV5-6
CASSKNGDNEQYF
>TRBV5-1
CASSDSQGNGYNEQFF
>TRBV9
CASSVVLREGKNEQFF
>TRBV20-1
CSVAEVDGYTF
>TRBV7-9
CASSLGVSMRMELFF
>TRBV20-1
CSARDRRGSTDTQYF
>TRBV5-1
CASSSAAQETQYF
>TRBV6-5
CPSTPGQGKYEQYF
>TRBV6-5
CASGYREQYF
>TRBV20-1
CSAALAGVETQYF
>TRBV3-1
CASSQEGGGSNTGELFF
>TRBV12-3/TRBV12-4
CASSLDRHRPQHF
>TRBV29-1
CSVEVPSNIQYF
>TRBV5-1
CASSTGTSGGSDEQYF
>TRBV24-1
CATSEVGQGSPDTQYF